The rows below give T cell receptor beta chains drawn from one sample of a study of CD8 T cells in Susac syndrome. MiXCR, run by TCRdb on the immunoSEQ multiplex PCR reads, gives a single entry per CDR3 protein. This sample has about 90,000 distinct CDR3 sequences, with approximately 95% found just once. The sample was CD8+ T cells from PBMCs. All receptors come from a human donor in good health. Each CDR3 is given with its conserved first and last residue. Fields, in order: J gene, D gene, clone size, V gene, CDR3 DNA, CDR3 protein. The D gene is left open where the match is weak. A clone size is listed for some rows: how often the clone was seen (once, few, many), or a class if it is expanded.

TRBJ2-3 | TRBD2 | . | TRBV27 | TGTGCCAGCAGTGGACTTCTAGCGGGGGGACCCACAGATACGCAGTATTTT | CASSGLLAGGPTDTQYF
TRBJ2-7 | . | once | TRBV5-1 | TGCGCCAGCACCGGGACGGACTCCTACGAGCAGTACTTC | CASTGTDSYEQYF
TRBJ2-3 | . | . | TRBV20-1 | TGCAGTGCTAGAGATTTGGGCGGAGCCTGGATATATTTT | CSARDLGGAWIYF
TRBJ1-1 | . | . | TRBV6-5 | TGTGCCAGCAGTTACTCGATTGTGAACACTGAAGCTTTCTTT | CASSYSIVNTEAFF
TRBJ1-2 | . | . | TRBV12-3/TRBV12-4 | TGTGCCACCGCGGACAGTCGTCACGGCTACACCTTC | CATADSRHGYTF
TRBJ2-2 | TRBD2 | . | TRBV12-3/TRBV12-4 | TGTGCCAGCAGTTTAGGCCCCCGCGGACTAGCGGGGGACACCGGGGAGCTGTTTTTT | CASSLGPRGLAGDTGELFF
TRBJ2-6 | . | few | TRBV14 | TGTGCCAGCAGCCTCAGGGACTCTGGGGCCAACGTCCTGACTTTC | CASSLRDSGANVLTF
TRBJ1-4 | TRBD1 | . | TRBV7-6 | TGTGCCAGCAGCTTAGGGCAGGGGGTTGGTGAAAAACTGTTTTTT | CASSLGQGVGEKLFF
TRBJ2-6 | . | . | TRBV29-1 | TGCAGCGTTGTGCCCCTCGGGGCCAACGTCCTGACTTTC | CSVVPLGANVLTF
TRBJ1-5 | . | . | TRBV9 | TGTGCCAGCAGCGCCACAGGGAAGCTCAATCAGCCCCAGCATTTT | CASSATGKLNQPQHF
TRBJ1-2 | TRBD1 | . | TRBV13 | TGTGCCAGCAGCTCCGGACAGGCGTTCTATGGCTACACCTTC | CASSSGQAFYGYTF
TRBJ1-4 | TRBD1 | . | TRBV3-1 | TGTGCCAGCAGCCCGGACAGGGGGCGAGCTAATGAAAAACTGTTTTTT | CASSPDRGRANEKLFF
TRBJ1-2 | . | . | TRBV2 | TGTGCCAGCAGTGGTGAGCTATGGGGCTACACCTTC | CASSGELWGYTF
TRBJ2-1 | TRBD2 | . | TRBV10-2 | TGCGCCAGCAGACTAGCGGGGCCCTACAATGAGCAGTTCTTC | CASRLAGPYNEQFF
TRBJ2-7 | TRBD1 | . | TRBV2 | TGTGCCAGCAGACCGGGACAGGGATTCTACGAGCAGTACTTC | CASRPGQGFYEQYF
TRBJ2-7 | . | . | TRBV20-1 | TGCAGTGCTAGAGACGGTCAGAGACCCTACGAGCAGTACTTC | CSARDGQRPYEQYF
TRBJ2-1 | TRBD2 | . | TRBV9 | TGTGCCAGCAGCTCCCGACTAGCCCCACTACGGGAGCAGTTCTTC | CASSSRLAPLREQFF
TRBJ2-1 | TRBD1 | . | TRBV20-1 | TGCAGTGCTAGAGGGGACAGGGGGTATAGGGCGAATGAGCAGTTCTTC | CSARGDRGYRANEQFF
TRBJ2-2 | . | . | TRBV29-1 | TGCAGCGTTGATCTCGGGGAGCTGTTTTTT | CSVDLGELFF
TRBJ2-5 | TRBD1 | once | TRBV4-1 | TGCGCCAGCAGCCAACGATTACAGGGGTTAGGGGAGACCCAGTACTTC | CASSQRLQGLGETQYF
TRBJ2-1 | . | . | TRBV7-2 | TGTGCCAGCAGCTTAGGTTTTAATGAGCAGTTCTTC | CASSLGFNEQFF
TRBJ2-1 | TRBD1 | . | TRBV7-3 | TGTGCCAGCAGCTTAATGGGACGAACAGGGGGCGCCCCCTACAATGAGCAGTTCTTC | CASSLMGRTGGAPYNEQFF
TRBJ2-1 | . | . | TRBV2 | TGTGCCAGCAGTGATTCGGAGTACAATGAGCAGTTCTTC | CASSDSEYNEQFF
TRBJ1-1 | TRBD1 | . | TRBV7-9 | TGTGCCAGCAGCCACCGATCAGGGGGCGCGAGTCGAACTGAAGCTTTCTTT | CASSHRSGGASRTEAFF